Below, 17 T cell receptor beta chains from the same sample are listed, as sequenced in a study of T cells in Graves' hyperthyroidism and ophthalmopathy. Amplification of TCR beta CDR3 regions used RNA as the template. The HTBI primer set drove a first-round RT-PCR of the TCR CDR3. MiXCR, applied by TCRdb to the multiplex PCR reads, yields one record per CDR3 protein. This table has hundreds of thousands of distinct CDR3 sequences, 20% appearing once. Material: blood. These receptors originate from a man in his forties with Graves' ophthalmopathy.

Ten or more counts support this clonotype. This chain links TRBV12-3 or TRBV12-4 with TRBJ1-1; 7 nucleotides match TRBD1. CDR3 length: 17 amino acids. V dropped 5 bases and J dropped 2; count of bases not matched to a gene: 14. CDR3 region: CASSPRTGRRGNTEAFF. The CDR3 region has the DNA TGTGCCAGCAGTCCGAGGACAGGTAGGAGGGGTAACACTGAAGCTTTCTTT.

J is TRBJ1-6 and V is TRBV2; no firm D call. The CDR3 spans 15 residues. Trimming left V 6 bases short and J 5 bases short, with 14 bases between. Germline values: CDR1 SNHLY, CDR2 FYNNEI. CDR3 protein: CASSLKTRNNSPLHF. DNA for the CDR3: TGTGCCAGCAGCCTTAAGACCCGGAATAATTCACCCCTCCACTTT.

This clonotype has ten or more counts. The gene calls are TRBV7-3 and TRBJ2-7; TRBD2 agrees at 8 bases. CDR3 length: 14 residues. V gave up 2 bases and J gave up 3 bases; unmatched junction bases: 3. Germline V CDR1 and CDR2: SGHTA, FQGTGA. This CDR3 reads CASSLGGGYYEQYF. CDR3 bases: TGTGCCAGCAGCTTAGGCGGGGGGTACTACGAGCAGTACTTC.

The chain couples TRBV15 to TRBJ1-5; D is perhaps TRBD1 (5 bases). V lost 0 bases and J 4 bases, leaving 10 bases between the germline ends. This CDR3 has 15 amino acids. Germline V lookup: CDR1 LNHNV, CDR2 YYDKDF (reference sequence). The CDR3 protein is CATSRDRVGNQPQHF. CDR3 DNA sequence: TGTGCCACCAGCAGAGACAGGGTCGGGAATCAGCCCCAGCATTTT.

Points on this clonotype: A read error is possible here, since a much larger clone lies one base away. The chain recombines TRBV7-9 with TRBJ2-7; 15 bases map to TRBD2. CDR1 and CDR2 (germline): SEHNR, FQNEAQ (reference sequence). J lost 7 bases, V lost 2 bases, and 9 bases had no gene match. CDR3 size: 17 residues. This CDR3 reads CASSLTPGLAGGNEQYF. The CDR3 coding sequence is TGTGCCAGCAGCTTAACTCCGGGACTAGCGGGAGGCAATGAGCAGTACTTC.

The chain is built from TRBV4-3 and TRBJ2-1, with 11 bases matching TRBD2. The CDR3 runs to 17 residues. V was clipped by 0 bases and J by 3 bases; unmatched bases: 4. Germline assignment: CDR1 LGHNA and CDR2 YSLEER. As DNA, the CDR3 is TGCGCCAGCAGCCAAGACTCCGGGACTAGCGGCTACAATGAGCAGTTCTTC. Translated, it gives CASSQDSGTSGYNEQFF.

The chain has TRBV28 and TRBJ1-5; TRBD1 might be the D (6 bases). The ends were cut back, 9 bases at V and 5 bases at J, with 17 bases in the middle. Germline V gene lookup returns CDR1 MDHEN and CDR2 SYDVKM. The CDR3 is 14 residues long. Written as DNA, the CDR3 is TGTGCCAGTTTTAGCAGGGGTGTTGATCAGCCCCAGCATTTT. It yields the protein CASFSRGVDQPQHF.

This clonotype was found many times. J is TRBJ1-2 and V is TRBV6-1; the D gene is possibly TRBD1 (6 bases). V was cut by 0 bases and J by 4 bases, with 15 bases left in between. Germline values: CDR1 MNHNS, CDR2 SASEGT. The CDR3 extends over 16 amino acids. The CDR3 region has the DNA TGTGCCAGCAGTGAAGCGCGGAGGGGGGCCGGCTATGGCTACACCTTC. Translation: CASSEARRGAGYGYTF.

This clonotype was seen ten or more times. CDR3 sequence: CASSQERVTGGAYEQYF. DNA of the CDR3: TGTGCCAGCAGCCAAGAAAGAGTAACCGGGGGGGCCTACGAGCAGTACTTC. This chain joins TRBV3-1 and TRBJ2-7; 8 nucleotides align to TRBD2. J gave up 2 bases and V 0 bases, and 9 bases lay outside the gene matches. The germline V gene has CDR1 LGHDT and CDR2 YNNKEL (reference sequence). The CDR3 has 17 amino acids.

V usage is TRBV7-9 and J usage is TRBJ2-1; D possibly corresponds to TRBD1 (6 bases). Trimming pared 5 bases from V and 6 bases from J, leaving 17 bases between. The CDR3 is 15 amino acids. CDR1 and CDR2 (germline): SEHNR, FQNEAQ (reference sequence). The CDR3 region has the DNA TGTGCCAGCAGCCCCGGGACAACGAGGAGCAATGAGCAGTTCTTC. As protein: CASSPGTTRSNEQFF.

The genes are TRBV7-2 and TRBJ2-1, with D uncertain. Trimming pared 5 bases from V and 5 bases from J, leaving 16 bases between. Germline-derived CDR1 and CDR2 are SGHTA and FQGNSA. This CDR3 region has 15 residues. DNA for the CDR3: TGTGCCAGCAGCCCCCCGAGTATTCGGGACAATGAGCAGTTCTTC. Protein product: CASSPPSIRDNEQFF.

The J gene is TRBJ1-6, the V gene TRBV7-6; D call uncertain. The CDR3 is 14 residues long. The V gene lost 2 bases and the J gene lost 8 bases, with 10 bases spanning the gap. CDR1 is SGHVS and CDR2 is FNYEAQ in the germline V gene. In nucleotides, the CDR3 is TGTGCCAGCAGCTTAAGCCTCGGGGATTCACCCCTCCACTTT. Its protein product is CASSLSLGDSPLHF.

Ten or more counts support this clonotype. This sequence joins TRBV7-3 and TRBJ2-7, with D possibly matching TRBD1 (5 bases). Looked up from germline, CDR1 is SGHTA and CDR2 is FQGTGA. This CDR3 is 13 amino acids long. The ends were cut back, 2 bases at V and 7 bases at J, with 12 bases in the middle. The CDR3, as DNA: TGTGCCAGCAGCTTAGACAGAATGGGGGAGCAGTACTTC. Its protein is CASSLDRMGEQYF.

This clonotype was counted only a few times. V gene TRBV5-1 combines with J gene TRBJ1-2, with D perhaps TRBD1 (5 bases). The CDR3 covers 14 residues. V gave up 4 bases and J gave up 3 bases, with 13 bases separating them. Germline assignment: CDR1 SGHRS and CDR2 YFSETQ. The CDR3 is CASSGGYTDYGYTF. In DNA form, the CDR3 reads TGCGCCAGCAGCGGGGGGTATACGGACTATGGCTACACCTTC.

V is TRBV15 and J is TRBJ2-7, with 10 bases lining up with TRBD1. CDR3 size: 18 residues. Trimming took 0 bases from V and 1 from J; bases not matched to a gene: 9. Germline lookup yields CDR1 LNHNV and CDR2 YYDKDF (reference sequence). The CDR3 sequence is CATSRDIPGQGLSYEQYF. Here the CDR3 DNA reads TGTGCCACCAGCAGAGATATACCGGGACAGGGGTTGTCCTACGAGCAGTACTTC.

This clonotype was picked up a small number of times. The rearrangement joins TRBV28 to TRBJ2-7; D ambiguous. The V end was cut by 4 bases, the J end by 4 bases, with 8 bases between. CDR3 size: 12 residues. Germline CDR1 reads MDHEN; CDR2 reads SYDVKM. In DNA form, the CDR3 reads TGTGCCAGCAGTTCAATAAGTTACGAGCAGTACTTC. Translating it yields CASSSISYEQYF.

The chain uses TRBV20-1 and TRBJ1-4, with 7 bases that match TRBD1. V trimming: 1 base; J trimming: 7 bases; junction bases outside the gene matches: 9. This CDR3 region has 15 residues. The V gene's germline CDR1 is DFQATT and CDR2 SNEGSKA (reference sequence). The CDR3 is CSARVRGGVREKLFF. CDR3 sequence (DNA): TGCAGTGCTAGAGTGCGAGGGGGCGTGCGTGAAAAACTGTTTTTT.